What follows is one T cell receptor (beta chain) and its context. Its matching antigen is unknown. In the PCR, 60 Vbeta and 13 Jbeta primers were used. Assay: immunoSEQ multiplex PCR; the TCRdb copy retains only in-frame clones and omits some. The sample spans some 56,000 clones; the ten largest clones claim 9% to 15%. The record originates from a study of cytomegalovirus exposure and HLA in healthy donors. Germline V gives CDR1 KGHSH, CDR2 LQKENI. V was trimmed by 2 bases and J by 2 bases, leaving 15 bases between them. The CDR3 has 16 amino acids. Overall study results and limits: Some segments of the V type, notably TRBV6-2 and TRBV6-3, were excluded as indistinguishable.

This chain connects TRBV18 to TRBJ1-1, with D possibly being TRBD1 (5 bases). The receptor's source is a woman in her twenties or thirties in good health and CMV-seropositive. Sequencing used PBMCs. CDR3 in DNA: TGTGCCAGCTCACCAGTCGTTATCAGGGTAAACACTGAAGCTTTCTTT. Translation: CASSPVVIRVNTEAFF.